This T cell receptor (beta chain) was observed in a study of graft-versus-host responses after intestinal transplantation. Looking at the study overall: Every one of the recipients received anti-thymocyte globulin induction and afterwards took tacrolimus and steroids for about 3 years.

A remark on this clone: Antigen: not known.

Germline loops: CDR1 MNHEY, CDR2 SMNVEV (reference sequence). Trimming left V 7 bases short and J 5 bases short, with 17 bases between. This CDR3 spans 14 amino acids. Study-wide results and caveats: GvH clonotypes were identified within recipient marrow, with a subset emerging first in ileum or blood. The study associated peak circulating GvH clone levels with early post-transplant HvG declines. Within the allografts of patients who had graft-donor T cell macrochimerism, graft-versus-host to host-versus-graft clonal ratios were high.

Graft-derived tissue was subjected to processing to liberate intraepithelial and lamina propria lymphocytes. Libraries were prepared by immunoSEQ multiplex PCR; TCRdb keeps only in-frame clonotypes and omits some of them. The sample holds some 13,000 clones, around 69% seen once. The sequenced sample was ileum tissue, obtained 16 days after intestinal transplant. This chain uses TRBV27 with TRBJ1-1, with a possible D match to TRBD1 (5 bases). The receptor comes from a human patient who received an intestinal transplant, so some T cells may come from the graft donor. Written as DNA, the CDR3 is TGTGCCAGCACCTTGGGGGTTGGGGGGACTGAAGCTTTCTTT. This sequence encodes CASTLGVGGTEAFF.